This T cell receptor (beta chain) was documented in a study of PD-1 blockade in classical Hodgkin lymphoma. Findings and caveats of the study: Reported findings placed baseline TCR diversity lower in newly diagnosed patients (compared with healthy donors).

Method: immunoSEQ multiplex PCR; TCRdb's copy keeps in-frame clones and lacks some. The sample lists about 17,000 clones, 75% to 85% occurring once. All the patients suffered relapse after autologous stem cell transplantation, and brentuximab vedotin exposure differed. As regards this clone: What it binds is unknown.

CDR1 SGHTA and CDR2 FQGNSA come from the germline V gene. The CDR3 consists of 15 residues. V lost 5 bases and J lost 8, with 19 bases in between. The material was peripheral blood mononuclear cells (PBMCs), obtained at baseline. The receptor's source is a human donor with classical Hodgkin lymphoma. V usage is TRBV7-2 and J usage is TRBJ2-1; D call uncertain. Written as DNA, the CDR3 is TGTGCCAGCAGCGTTCCGGCGTACGGACGGGATGAGCAGTTCTTC. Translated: CASSVPAYGRDEQFF.